Following are 4 T cell receptor beta chains from one sample sequenced in a study of T cell repertoires in cytomegalovirus infection. TCRdb itself ran the reads through MiXCR, one entry per CDR3 protein. Of 630,000 or so distinct CDR3 sequences listed, roughly 24% were seen once; the top ten hold 7% to 9%. Sequencing was performed on CD8+ T cells from PBMCs. The receptor set was obtained from a human donor in good health (CMV status not recorded). Some clones in this sample may be carry-over from other donors' samples.

This clonotype was detected a few times. The rearrangement links TRBV6-1 to TRBJ2-7; D ambiguous. The CDR3 contains 16 residues. Per germline, CDR1 MNHNS and CDR2 SASEGT. V was trimmed by 5 bases and J by 3 bases, leaving 20 bases between them. The CDR3 nucleotides are TGTGCCAGCAGTTACGTGACGGCCATCCGCAGCTACGAGCAGTACGTC. As protein: CASSYVTAIRSYEQYV.

The chain employs TRBV14 and TRBJ2-7; perhaps TRBD2 as D (5 bases). Germline V gives CDR1 SGHDN, CDR2 FVKESK. V lost 3 bases to trimming and J lost 3 bases, with 9 bases between them. This CDR3 has 13 amino acids. The CDR3 loop is CASSQEVYYEQYV. The CDR3 DNA follows: TGTGCCAGCAGCCAGGAGGTATACTACGAGCAGTACGTC.

CDR3 sequence: CASRRGAVAISTDTQYF. CDR3 bases: TGTGCCAGCAGACGGGGGGCGGTAGCAATAAGCACAGATACGCAGTATTTT. The chain uses TRBV6-2 or TRBV6-3 and TRBJ2-3; D may be TRBD2 (7 bases). In germline, CDR1 is MNHEY, CDR2 SVGEGT. The CDR3 loop spans 17 amino acids. Trimming left V 6 bases short and J 0 bases short, with 19 bases between.

The chain combines TRBV27 with TRBJ2-4, with 8 bases aligning to TRBD1. The germline gives CDR1 MNHEY, CDR2 SMNVEV (reference sequence). CDR3 length: 16 amino acids. The V segment lost 1 base and the J segment 7 bases; nucleotides outside the gene matches: 9. CDR3 sequence (DNA): TGTGCCAGCAGTTTATGGGGCACAGGGGGGAGCAACATTCAGTACTTC. Residues: CASSLWGTGGSNIQYF.